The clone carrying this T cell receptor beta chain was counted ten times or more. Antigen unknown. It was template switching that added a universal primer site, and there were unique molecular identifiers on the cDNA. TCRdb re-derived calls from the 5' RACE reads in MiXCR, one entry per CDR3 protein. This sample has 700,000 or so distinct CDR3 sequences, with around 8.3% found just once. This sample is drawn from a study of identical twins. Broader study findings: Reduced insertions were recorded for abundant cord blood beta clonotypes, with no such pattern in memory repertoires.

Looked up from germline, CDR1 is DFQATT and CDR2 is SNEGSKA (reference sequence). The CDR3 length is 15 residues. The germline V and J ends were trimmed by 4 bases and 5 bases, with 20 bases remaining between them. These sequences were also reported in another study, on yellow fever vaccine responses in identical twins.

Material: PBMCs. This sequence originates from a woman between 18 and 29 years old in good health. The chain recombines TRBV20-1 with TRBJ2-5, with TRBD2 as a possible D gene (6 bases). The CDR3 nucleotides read TGCAGTGCTACGGCGGGGCACGAAATGAGGGAGACCCAGTACTTC. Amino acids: CSATAGHEMRETQYF.